This T cell receptor beta chain was obtained from a study of graft-versus-host responses after intestinal transplantation. Notes on this clone: Its antigen is still unknown.

Assay used: immunoSEQ multiplex PCR; TCRdb lists only in-frame clones, some missing. This sample yields about 98,000 clones, of which 86% are seen a single time; over 1.3% belongs to the top ten. The CDR3 sequence is 14 residues long. Germline CDR1 is WSHSY and CDR2 is SAAADI. The trim removed 9 bases at V and 3 bases at J, leaving 10 bases unmatched. Notes on the study in general: Graft-versus-host to host-versus-graft clonal ratios in allografts were high in patients with graft-donor T cell macrochimerism. GvH clones surfaced in recipient marrow, some emerging earlier in ileum or blood. Peak GvH clone levels in circulation were associated with early post-transplant HvG declines.

This TCR derives from a human patient who received an intestinal transplant, so some T cells may come from the graft donor. The chain joins TRBV10-2 to TRBJ2-7; 8 nucleotides agree with TRBD1. The sample in question was PBMCs, obtained 255 days after intestinal transplant. The CDR3 reads CASGQGGPLYEQYF. CDR3 in DNA: TGCGCCAGTGGACAGGGTGGCCCTCTCTACGAGCAGTACTTC.